The 11 T cell receptor beta chains presented below share a single source sample, sequenced in a study of cytotoxic CD8 clonotypes in ibrutinib-treated CLL. Clones were read by immunoSEQ multiplex PCR, and TCRdb kept only the in-frame ones, dropping some. The sample contains approximately 200,000 clones, approximately 72% of which appear only once. The specimen comprised PBMCs, sampled after 24 months of ibrutinib treatment. The receptors were gathered from a human donor with chronic lymphocytic leukemia.

This chain links TRBV4-2 with TRBJ2-7; D may correspond to TRBD1 or TRBD2 (5 bases each). The CDR3 spans 14 residues. V lost 2 bases, J lost 5 bases, and 13 bases lay in between. Germline V gene data show CDR1 as LGHNA and CDR2 as YNFKEQ. The CDR3 reads CASSQYSRDDEQYF. CDR3 bases: TGTGCCAGCAGCCAATACTCCAGGGACGACGAGCAGTACTTC.

J is TRBJ1-1 and V is TRBV7-9; D is undetermined. The CDR3 is 13 amino acids. With 5 bases removed from V and 0 bases from J, the gap between germline ends came to 7 bases. Per germline, CDR1 SEHNR and CDR2 FQNEAQ (reference sequence). The CDR3 protein is CASSRGLNTEAFF. The CDR3 nucleotides read TGTGCCAGCAGCCGAGGGTTGAACACTGAAGCTTTCTTT.

On this clone: This CDR3 is also generated by other DNA sequences in the sample. This sequence joins TRBV7-9 and TRBJ1-2, with D perhaps TRBD1 (5 bases). Germline CDR1 and CDR2: SEHNR and FQNEAQ (reference sequence). The length of the CDR3 is 12 residues. V lost 4 bases to trimming and J lost 4 bases, with 7 bases between them. Here the CDR3 reads CASSSGPYGYTF. The CDR3 nucleotides read TGTGCCAGCAGCTCAGGGCCCTATGGCTACACCTTC.

In its sample, this clone was seen a few times. The chain carries TRBV11-2 and TRBJ1-4; D remains unclear. Trimming took 0 bases from V and 8 from J, leaving 13 bases between them. The germline CDR1 and CDR2 sequences are SGHAT and FQNNGV. CDR3 size: 15 residues. The CDR3 nucleotides are TGTGCCAGCAGCTTAGAGTTTCTTGGTAGAGAAAAACTGTTTTTT. Translation: CASSLEFLGREKLFF.

The rearrangement links TRBV4-1 to TRBJ1-5; TRBD1 matches 7 bases. The CDR3 is 18 amino acids. V lost 1 base to trimming and J lost 0 bases; unmatched junction nucleotides: 9. CDR1 and CDR2 (germline): MGHRA, YSYEKL. This CDR3 is CASSQVPGQLYSNQPQHF. The CDR3 DNA reads TGCGCCAGCAGCCAAGTCCCGGGACAGCTATATAGCAATCAGCCCCAGCATTTT.

The rearrangement joins TRBV29-1 to TRBJ2-1; a possible D gene is TRBD2 (5 bases). V gave up 3 bases and J gave up 4 bases, with 16 bases separating them. CDR1 is SQVTM and CDR2 is ANQGSEA in the germline V gene. The CDR3 runs 15 residues. As DNA, the CDR3 is TGCAGCGTTGAGACCGGGGTGACGGGATACAATGAGCAGTTCTTC. Translated, it gives CSVETGVTGYNEQFF.

CDR3 amino acids: CAWSWDRAYNEQFF. For the CDR3, the DNA is TGTGCCTGGAGTTGGGACAGGGCTTACAATGAGCAGTTCTTC. The V call is TRBV30, the J call TRBJ2-1; 9 bases map to TRBD1. The germline V gene has CDR1 GTSNPN and CDR2 SVGIG (reference sequence). The V and J ends lost 2 bases and 4 bases, in that order; junction bases with no gene match: 3. The CDR3 has 14 residues.

The rearrangement uses TRBV18 and TRBJ2-7, with D hard to call. Germline V gene sequence: CDR1 KGHSH, CDR2 LQKENI. V was pared by 2 bases and J by 1 base, with 6 bases between. There are 13 residues in the CDR3. CDR3 residues: CASSPFPSYEQYF. The CDR3 coding sequence is TGTGCCAGCTCACCATTCCCTTCCTACGAGCAGTACTTC.

V gene TRBV7-2 combines with J gene TRBJ1-1; D ambiguous. Per germline, CDR1 SGHTA and CDR2 FQGNSA. The CDR3 sequence is 12 residues long. V lost 2 bases, J lost 6 bases, and 7 bases lay in between. As DNA, the CDR3 is TGTGCCAGCAGCTTAAGGGAACCTGAAGCTTTCTTT. Translated, it gives CASSLREPEAFF.

The chain carries TRBV27 and TRBJ1-5; D gene ambiguous. CDR1 and CDR2 (germline): MNHEY, SMNVEV (reference sequence). V was shortened by 6 bases and J by 9 bases, with 18 bases between the two germline ends. This CDR3 spans 14 amino acids. CDR3 sequence reads: CASSPTPVRGPQHF. CDR3 nucleotides: TGTGCCAGCAGCCCCACCCCAGTTAGAGGGCCCCAGCATTTT.

The V and J genes are TRBV6-6 and TRBJ2-3; 7 nucleotides align to TRBD1. The CDR3 runs 15 residues. The ends lost 6 bases at V and 0 bases at J; junction bases unmatched: 6. The germline CDR1 and CDR2 sequences are MNHNY and SVGAGI (reference sequence). The CDR3 DNA follows: TGTGCCAGCAGGGGAACAGGGGTGAGCACAGATACGCAGTATTTT. It translates to CASRGTGVSTDTQYF.